This note documents a single T cell receptor beta chain sequence. This entry is derived from a study of OX40 agonist ivuxolimab in advanced cancers. Whole-study context: Earlier anti-PD-1, anti-PD-L1 or anti-CTLA-4 therapy was permitted; roughly 37% had received some.

Produced via immunoSEQ multiplex PCR; TCRdb's table is partial and in-frame only. The table records over 20,000 clones, about 86% of them present only once. Germline V CDR1 and CDR2: MNHEY, SVGAGI. V lost 2 bases and J lost 3; bases outside the gene matches: 5. The CDR3 is 16 residues long. The chain links TRBV6-5 to TRBJ2-5, with 11 nucleotides matching TRBD2. This sequence originates from an adult with an advanced solid tumor such as melanoma, head and neck, liver or kidney cancer. The sequencing here drew on CD4+ or CD8+ T cells sorted from blood, taken in a trial of the OX40 agonist ivuxolimab. The CDR3 DNA follows: TGTGCCAGCAGTTACGGGACTAGCGGTACGAAAGAGACCCAGTACTTC. This sequence encodes CASSYGTSGTKETQYF.